A selection of T cell receptor beta chains follows, all from one sample in a study of blood T cell repertoires in COVID-19. Sequenced by immunoSEQ multiplex PCR; TCRdb stores in-frame clones only, minus some. Among about 480,000 clones listed, around 87% were seen once. Sequencing used PBMCs or T cells enriched from blood (not recorded which). These receptors originate from a woman between 40 and 50 years old who had recovered from COVID-19. Both conserved end residues are part of each CDR3. Fields, in order: V gene, clone size, D gene, J gene, CDR3 protein, CDR3 DNA. A D gene is named only where the DNA matches it firmly. Clone size is shown for a subset of rows, as once, few, many or a class of expanded clone.

v_gene: TRBV7-9
abundance: -
d_gene: TRBD1
j_gene: TRBJ1-2
CDR3aa: CASSLVGTGLQSGYTF
CDR3nt: TGTGCCAGCAGCTTGGTGGGGACAGGCCTGCAGTCTGGCTACACCTTC

v_gene: TRBV4-2
abundance: -
d_gene: TRBD1
j_gene: TRBJ2-7
CDR3aa: CASGRRDRDYEQYF
CDR3nt: TGTGCCAGCGGAAGGCGGGACAGGGACTACGAGCAGTACTTC

v_gene: TRBV18
abundance: -
d_gene: TRBD2
j_gene: TRBJ2-7
CDR3aa: CASSPQGGNSYEQYF
CDR3nt: TGTGCCAGCTCACCTCAGGGAGGGAACTCCTACGAGCAGTACTTC

v_gene: TRBV5-4
abundance: -
d_gene: TRBD2
j_gene: TRBJ2-7
CDR3aa: CASSLGLAVGYEQYF
CDR3nt: TGTGCCAGCAGCTTGGGACTAGCTGTAGGCTACGAGCAGTACTTC

v_gene: TRBV27
abundance: -
d_gene: -
j_gene: TRBJ1-5
CDR3aa: CASSLHHPGPRPQHF
CDR3nt: TGTGCCAGCAGTTTACACCACCCAGGGCCGCGGCCCCAGCATTTT

v_gene: TRBV25-1
abundance: -
d_gene: -
j_gene: TRBJ1-2
CDR3aa: CASSDMYTAAF
CDR3nt: TGTGCCAGCAGTGATATGTACACGGCGGCCTTC

v_gene: TRBV27
abundance: -
d_gene: -
j_gene: TRBJ2-5
CDR3aa: CASSPKPPEQGSETQYF
CDR3nt: TGTGCCAGCAGCCCCAAGCCCCCAGAACAGGGTTCCGAGACCCAGTACTTC

v_gene: TRBV11-2
abundance: -
d_gene: -
j_gene: TRBJ1-2
CDR3aa: CASSLVRGSYGYTF
CDR3nt: TGTGCCAGCAGCTTAGTTAGGGGTTCCTATGGCTACACCTTC

v_gene: TRBV19
abundance: -
d_gene: TRBD2
j_gene: TRBJ2-7
CDR3aa: CASTPGPSGGTYEQYF
CDR3nt: TGTGCCAGTACCCCGGGGCCTAGCGGAGGAACCTACGAGCAGTACTTC

v_gene: TRBV20-1
abundance: -
d_gene: TRBD1
j_gene: TRBJ1-3
CDR3aa: CSASSGQGAGNTIYF
CDR3nt: TGCAGTGCTAGTTCCGGACAGGGCGCAGGAAACACCATATATTTT

v_gene: TRBV24-1
abundance: -
d_gene: TRBD1
j_gene: TRBJ2-7
CDR3aa: CATSDSGQGLSYEQYF
CDR3nt: TGTGCCACCAGTGATTCCGGACAGGGTTTATCCTACGAGCAGTACTTC

v_gene: TRBV5-1
abundance: -
d_gene: TRBD1
j_gene: TRBJ1-1
CDR3aa: CASSFGQGTEAFF
CDR3nt: TGCGCCAGCAGCTTTGGACAGGGGACTGAAGCTTTCTTT

v_gene: TRBV3-1/TRBV3-2
abundance: few
d_gene: -
j_gene: TRBJ1-5
CDR3aa: CASSPAGLNQPQHF
CDR3nt: TGTGCCAGCAGCCCGGCAGGGCTTAATCAGCCCCAGCATTTT

v_gene: TRBV7-6
abundance: once
d_gene: -
j_gene: TRBJ1-1
CDR3aa: CASSLVADTRQAFF
CDR3nt: TGTGCCAGCAGCTTAGTCGCGGACACAAGACAAGCTTTCTTT

v_gene: TRBV6-5
abundance: -
d_gene: -
j_gene: TRBJ2-5
CDR3aa: CASRETVRETQYF
CDR3nt: TGTGCCAGCAGGGAGACGGTTCGAGAGACCCAGTACTTC

v_gene: TRBV19
abundance: -
d_gene: TRBD2
j_gene: TRBJ2-5
CDR3aa: CANRLALDQETQYF
CDR3nt: TGTGCCAATAGACTAGCCCTAGACCAAGAGACCCAGTACTTC

v_gene: TRBV6-2/TRBV6-3
abundance: -
d_gene: TRBD2
j_gene: TRBJ2-2
CDR3aa: CASSGRLAGDPGELFF
CDR3nt: TGTGCCAGCAGTGGGAGACTAGCGGGAGACCCCGGGGAGCTGTTTTTT

v_gene: TRBV19
abundance: -
d_gene: TRBD1
j_gene: TRBJ1-5
CDR3aa: CASSPATRQGVAQPQHF
CDR3nt: TGTGCCAGTAGTCCCGCAACCCGACAGGGGGTGGCTCAGCCCCAGCATTTT

v_gene: TRBV19
abundance: -
d_gene: -
j_gene: TRBJ2-1
CDR3aa: CASSPQGYGYNEQFF
CDR3nt: TGTGCCAGTAGTCCCCAGGGGTATGGGTACAATGAGCAGTTCTTC

v_gene: TRBV11-2
abundance: -
d_gene: TRBD1
j_gene: TRBJ2-1
CDR3aa: CASSILQGFGLHEQFF
CDR3nt: TGTGCCAGCAGCATTTTACAGGGGTTCGGGCTTCATGAGCAGTTCTTC

v_gene: TRBV9
abundance: -
d_gene: -
j_gene: TRBJ2-3
CDR3aa: CASSLRGDTQYF
CDR3nt: TGTGCCAGCAGCCTCCGGGGAGATACGCAGTATTTT

v_gene: TRBV30
abundance: -
d_gene: -
j_gene: TRBJ1-3
CDR3aa: CAWSLTLSSLSGNTIYF
CDR3nt: TGTGCCTGGAGTTTGACACTTTCTAGCCTCTCTGGAAACACCATATATTTT

v_gene: TRBV29-1
abundance: -
d_gene: TRBD2
j_gene: TRBJ2-1
CDR3aa: CSVEGLAGGLSSYNEQFF
CDR3nt: TGCAGCGTTGAGGGACTAGCGGGAGGTTTAAGCTCCTACAATGAGCAGTTCTTC

v_gene: TRBV27
abundance: once
d_gene: -
j_gene: TRBJ2-3
CDR3aa: CASSLFGPGEAWENTQYF
CDR3nt: TGTGCCAGCAGTCTTTTCGGCCCGGGGGAGGCCTGGGAAAATACGCAGTATTTT

v_gene: TRBV7-2
abundance: -
d_gene: -
j_gene: TRBJ2-4
CDR3aa: CASSLSRVANIQYF
CDR3nt: TGTGCCAGCAGCTTATCGAGGGTGGCGAACATTCAGTACTTC

v_gene: TRBV11-2
abundance: -
d_gene: TRBD2
j_gene: TRBJ2-1
CDR3aa: CASSLVARGRAYNEQFF
CDR3nt: TGTGCCAGCAGCTTAGTTGCCCGGGGGAGGGCCTACAATGAGCAGTTCTTC

v_gene: TRBV23-1
abundance: -
d_gene: TRBD1
j_gene: TRBJ1-1
CDR3aa: CASSHRVRDRGVDTEAFF
CDR3nt: TGCGCCAGCAGTCACCGAGTCCGGGACAGGGGGGTGGACACTGAAGCTTTCTTT

v_gene: TRBV7-2
abundance: -
d_gene: -
j_gene: TRBJ1-2
CDR3aa: CASSFPGTYGYTF
CDR3nt: TGTGCCAGCAGCTTCCCGGGAACCTATGGCTACACCTTC

v_gene: TRBV9
abundance: -
d_gene: -
j_gene: TRBJ2-1
CDR3aa: CASSSGHPSYNEQFF
CDR3nt: TGTGCCAGCAGCTCGGGACACCCCTCCTACAATGAGCAGTTCTTC

v_gene: TRBV19
abundance: -
d_gene: TRBD2
j_gene: TRBJ2-1
CDR3aa: CASSIDRLAGNEQFF
CDR3nt: TGTGCCAGTAGTATAGATCGACTAGCGGGTAATGAGCAGTTCTTC

v_gene: TRBV7-5
abundance: -
d_gene: -
j_gene: TRBJ1-5
CDR3aa: CARSFSTGGWSNQPQHF
CDR3nt: TGTGCCAGAAGCTTCTCGACAGGGGGGTGGAGCAATCAGCCCCAGCATTTT

v_gene: TRBV6-2/TRBV6-3
abundance: -
d_gene: TRBD2
j_gene: TRBJ2-3
CDR3aa: CASSYGTSGRLNTQYF
CDR3nt: TGTGCCAGCAGTTACGGGACTAGCGGGAGACTAAATACGCAGTATTTT

v_gene: TRBV9
abundance: -
d_gene: -
j_gene: TRBJ1-5
CDR3aa: CASSVREQPQHF
CDR3nt: TGTGCCAGCAGCGTACGGGAACAGCCCCAGCATTTT

v_gene: TRBV18
abundance: -
d_gene: -
j_gene: TRBJ1-1
CDR3aa: CASSPFQAGANTEAFF
CDR3nt: TGTGCCAGCTCACCGTTCCAGGCAGGGGCGAACACTGAAGCTTTCTTT

v_gene: TRBV7-9
abundance: -
d_gene: -
j_gene: TRBJ2-2
CDR3aa: CASSSDTGELFF
CDR3nt: TGTGCCAGCAGCTCCGACACCGGGGAGCTGTTTTTT

v_gene: TRBV7-9
abundance: -
d_gene: -
j_gene: TRBJ1-2
CDR3aa: CASSHGGLPGYGYTF
CDR3nt: TGTGCCAGCAGCCACGGCGGACTACCGGGGTATGGCTACACCTTC

v_gene: TRBV18
abundance: -
d_gene: TRBD1
j_gene: TRBJ1-2
CDR3aa: CASSRGTAPNYGYTF
CDR3nt: TGTGCCAGCTCACGGGGGACAGCACCTAACTATGGCTACACCTTC

v_gene: TRBV27
abundance: -
d_gene: TRBD1
j_gene: TRBJ1-1
CDR3aa: CASSLGPGTVMNTEAFF
CDR3nt: TGTGCCAGCAGTTTAGGCCCCGGGACAGTCATGAACACTGAAGCTTTCTTT

v_gene: TRBV10-3
abundance: few
d_gene: -
j_gene: TRBJ2-7
CDR3aa: CAISESVDGNYEQYF
CDR3nt: TGTGCCATCAGTGAGTCCGTGGACGGGAACTACGAGCAGTACTTC

v_gene: TRBV9
abundance: -
d_gene: TRBD1
j_gene: TRBJ2-3
CDR3aa: CASSRGDRGADTQYF
CDR3nt: TGTGCCAGCAGCCGAGGGGACAGGGGCGCAGATACGCAGTATTTT

v_gene: TRBV2
abundance: -
d_gene: TRBD1
j_gene: TRBJ1-4
CDR3aa: CASSPQGATNEKLFF
CDR3nt: TGTGCCAGCAGTCCCCAGGGGGCAACTAATGAAAAACTGTTTTTT

v_gene: TRBV10-3
abundance: -
d_gene: TRBD2
j_gene: TRBJ2-1
CDR3aa: CAIRGTSGVTAGNNEQFF
CDR3nt: TGTGCCATCAGGGGGACTAGCGGGGTCACCGCGGGGAACAATGAGCAGTTCTTC

v_gene: TRBV5-1
abundance: -
d_gene: -
j_gene: TRBJ1-6
CDR3aa: CASSLGAPDNSPLHF
CDR3nt: TGCGCCAGCAGCTTGGGGGCCCCAGACAATTCACCCCTCCACTTT

v_gene: TRBV29-1
abundance: -
d_gene: TRBD1
j_gene: TRBJ2-7
CDR3aa: CSVAPSTGGNEQYF
CDR3nt: TGCAGCGTTGCCCCCTCGACAGGGGGCAACGAGCAGTACTTC

v_gene: TRBV3-1/TRBV3-2
abundance: -
d_gene: -
j_gene: TRBJ2-2
CDR3aa: CASTAAENTGELFF
CDR3nt: TGTGCCAGCACCGCGGCAGAGAACACCGGGGAGCTGTTTTTT

v_gene: TRBV5-1
abundance: -
d_gene: -
j_gene: TRBJ2-1
CDR3aa: CASSRESLSYNEQFF
CDR3nt: TGCGCCAGCAGCAGAGAATCACTCTCCTACAATGAGCAGTTCTTC

v_gene: TRBV6-5
abundance: -
d_gene: -
j_gene: TRBJ2-5
CDR3aa: CASSNQEKTQYF
CDR3nt: TGTGCCAGCAGTAACCAAGAGAAGACCCAGTACTTC

v_gene: TRBV19
abundance: -
d_gene: -
j_gene: TRBJ2-7
CDR3aa: CASSPDRSYEQYF
CDR3nt: TGTGCCAGTAGTCCTGACAGGAGTTACGAGCAGTACTTC

v_gene: TRBV7-2
abundance: -
d_gene: TRBD1
j_gene: TRBJ1-1
CDR3aa: CASSTQGADTEAFF
CDR3nt: TGTGCCAGCAGCACACAGGGGGCGGACACTGAAGCTTTCTTT

v_gene: TRBV11-3
abundance: -
d_gene: -
j_gene: TRBJ1-4
CDR3aa: CASSLEAPATNEKLFF
CDR3nt: TGTGCCAGCAGCTTAGAGGCACCCGCAACTAATGAAAAACTGTTTTTT

v_gene: TRBV5-6
abundance: -
d_gene: TRBD1
j_gene: TRBJ2-7
CDR3aa: CASSFRGGSRRLEQYF
CDR3nt: TGTGCCAGCAGCTTCAGAGGGGGCAGCAGGAGACTTGAGCAGTACTTC

v_gene: TRBV24-1
abundance: -
d_gene: TRBD2
j_gene: TRBJ2-1
CDR3aa: CATSDLSSGAYNEQFF
CDR3nt: TGTGCCACCAGTGATTTGTCTAGCGGGGCCTACAATGAGCAGTTCTTC

v_gene: TRBV27
abundance: -
d_gene: -
j_gene: TRBJ2-2
CDR3aa: CASSYEGGNTGELFF
CDR3nt: TGTGCCAGCAGTTATGAGGGAGGGAACACCGGGGAGCTGTTTTTT

v_gene: TRBV11-2
abundance: -
d_gene: -
j_gene: TRBJ2-5
CDR3aa: CASSPGGQGRETQYF
CDR3nt: TGTGCCAGCAGCCCCGGTGGGCAGGGGAGAGAGACCCAGTACTTC

v_gene: TRBV5-1
abundance: -
d_gene: TRBD2
j_gene: TRBJ2-1
CDR3aa: CASSGPTSGKISSYNEQFF
CDR3nt: TGCGCCAGCAGTGGACCGACTAGCGGGAAGATTAGCTCCTACAATGAGCAGTTCTTC

v_gene: TRBV7-2
abundance: -
d_gene: -
j_gene: TRBJ1-3
CDR3aa: CASSSQPRGSGNTIYF
CDR3nt: TGTGCCAGCAGCTCACAACCCAGGGGCTCTGGAAACACCATATATTTT

v_gene: TRBV24-1
abundance: -
d_gene: -
j_gene: TRBJ2-2
CDR3aa: CATSDNRVLTGELFF
CDR3nt: TGTGCCACCAGTGACAACCGGGTCCTTACCGGGGAGCTGTTTTTT